This is a list of T cell receptor beta chains from one sample in a study of shared clonotypes between healthy human individuals. The protocol was immunoSEQ multiplex PCR, while the TCRdb copy is restricted to in-frame clones and leaves out a portion. The repertoire holds 450,000 to 700,000 clones, with roughly 96% as singletons. Sequenced input: naive CD8+ T cells sorted from blood. The receptors originated from a woman aged 25 to 39 in good health. Both conserved end residues are part of each CDR3. D genes are given only for firm matches. Some rows have no size entry. The others give once, few or many, or a class for an expanded clone.

V gene: TRBV5-1; J gene: TRBJ2-1; D gene: .; clone size: .; CDR3 protein: CASSLLGRQFF; CDR3 DNA: TGCGCCAGCAGCCTTCTCGGCAGGCAGTTCTTC
V gene: TRBV7-2; J gene: TRBJ2-7; D gene: TRBD1; clone size: .; CDR3 protein: CASSYGTGAYEQYF; CDR3 DNA: TGTGCCAGCAGCTACGGGACAGGAGCCTACGAGCAGTACTTC
V gene: TRBV7-6; J gene: TRBJ2-4; D gene: .; clone size: .; CDR3 protein: CASSLNSGAKNIQYF; CDR3 DNA: TGTGCCAGCAGCTTAAATTCAGGGGCCAAAAACATTCAGTACTTC
V gene: TRBV10-3; J gene: TRBJ1-2; D gene: TRBD1; clone size: .; CDR3 protein: CAIGGTGTDYGYTF; CDR3 DNA: TGTGCCATCGGAGGTACCGGGACAGACTATGGCTACACCTTC
V gene: TRBV5-8; J gene: TRBJ2-7; D gene: TRBD2; clone size: once; CDR3 protein: CASSLEYRLAGGSEQYF; CDR3 DNA: TGTGCCAGCAGCTTGGAATATAGACTAGCGGGAGGTTCCGAGCAGTACTTC
V gene: TRBV19; J gene: TRBJ2-1; D gene: .; clone size: .; CDR3 protein: CASTLGEWNEQFF; CDR3 DNA: TGTGCCAGTACCTTAGGGGAATGGAATGAGCAGTTCTTC
V gene: TRBV27; J gene: TRBJ2-1; D gene: TRBD2; clone size: .; CDR3 protein: CASSPGTSGRGEQFF; CDR3 DNA: TGTGCCAGCAGTCCAGGGACTAGCGGGAGGGGTGAGCAGTTCTTC
V gene: TRBV28; J gene: TRBJ1-4; D gene: .; clone size: once; CDR3 protein: CACQGSSWLGEKLFF; CDR3 DNA: TGTGCCTGCCAGGGGAGCTCTTGGCTGGGAGAAAAACTGTTTTTT
V gene: TRBV5-6; J gene: TRBJ2-5; D gene: TRBD2; clone size: .; CDR3 protein: CASSSGLAGETQYF; CDR3 DNA: TGTGCCAGCAGCTCAGGACTAGCGGGAGAGACCCAGTACTTC
V gene: TRBV2; J gene: TRBJ2-7; D gene: TRBD2; clone size: .; CDR3 protein: CASRGLAGHLYEQYF; CDR3 DNA: TGTGCCAGCAGGGGATTAGCGGGTCACCTCTACGAGCAGTACTTC
V gene: TRBV7-6; J gene: TRBJ1-1; D gene: TRBD1; clone size: .; CDR3 protein: CASSLTGVGTEAFF; CDR3 DNA: TGTGCCAGCAGCTTGACAGGGGTAGGCACTGAAGCTTTCTTT
V gene: TRBV10-2; J gene: TRBJ2-7; D gene: .; clone size: .; CDR3 protein: CASSEGGSLYEQYF; CDR3 DNA: TGCGCCAGCAGTGAGGGGGGTAGCCTCTACGAGCAGTACTTC
V gene: TRBV7-8; J gene: TRBJ2-3; D gene: .; clone size: .; CDR3 protein: CASSPEIARTPDTQYF; CDR3 DNA: TGTGCCAGCAGCCCAGAAATCGCTAGAACCCCAGATACGCAGTATTTT
V gene: TRBV27; J gene: TRBJ2-7; D gene: .; clone size: .; CDR3 protein: CASSAGASPYEQYF; CDR3 DNA: TGTGCCAGCTCAGCAGGGGCCAGCCCCTACGAGCAGTACTTC
V gene: TRBV6-5; J gene: TRBJ2-7; D gene: .; clone size: .; CDR3 protein: CASSYQGAYSYEQYF; CDR3 DNA: TGTGCCAGCAGTTACCAAGGGGCCTATTCCTACGAGCAGTACTTC
V gene: TRBV28; J gene: TRBJ2-1; D gene: .; clone size: once; CDR3 protein: CASADRNSYNEQFF; CDR3 DNA: TGTGCCAGCGCGGACAGAAACTCCTACAATGAGCAGTTCTTC
V gene: TRBV5-5; J gene: TRBJ2-1; D gene: .; clone size: once; CDR3 protein: CASSWGRAYHVYNEQFF; CDR3 DNA: TGTGCCAGCAGCTGGGGGCGGGCGTATCATGTCTACAATGAGCAGTTCTTC
V gene: TRBV27; J gene: TRBJ1-5; D gene: .; clone size: .; CDR3 protein: CASSLGSRGNQPQHF; CDR3 DNA: TGTGCCAGCAGTTTAGGATCACGGGGCAATCAGCCCCAGCATTTT
V gene: TRBV11-2; J gene: TRBJ2-7; D gene: TRBD2; clone size: .; CDR3 protein: CASSAGTSGRTYLSGEQYF; CDR3 DNA: TGTGCCAGCAGCGCCGGGACTAGCGGGAGGACCTATTTATCGGGGGAGCAGTACTTC
V gene: TRBV25-1; J gene: TRBJ1-2; D gene: .; clone size: .; CDR3 protein: CASSTGPLFYGYTF; CDR3 DNA: TGTGCCAGCAGTACCGGCCCCTTATTCTATGGCTACACCTTC
V gene: TRBV11-2; J gene: TRBJ2-1; D gene: TRBD2; clone size: .; CDR3 protein: CASSLELGGRFPYNEQFF; CDR3 DNA: TGTGCCAGCAGCTTAGAACTAGGCGGGAGGTTCCCCTACAATGAGCAGTTCTTC
V gene: TRBV27; J gene: TRBJ2-1; D gene: TRBD2; clone size: .; CDR3 protein: CASSPLSAGGLFF; CDR3 DNA: TGTGCCAGCAGTCCCCTGTCGGCGGGAGGACTGTTCTTC
V gene: TRBV10-1; J gene: TRBJ2-5; D gene: TRBD1; clone size: .; CDR3 protein: CASAGTGTGEQYF; CDR3 DNA: TGCGCCAGTGCGGGGACAGGGACAGGGGAGCAGTACTTC
V gene: TRBV28; J gene: TRBJ1-5; D gene: .; clone size: once; CDR3 protein: CASSLVQFNSNQPQHF; CDR3 DNA: TGTGCCAGCAGTTTAGTACAGTTTAATAGCAATCAGCCCCAGCATTTT
V gene: TRBV19; J gene: TRBJ1-1; D gene: .; clone size: .; CDR3 protein: CASNPTGNTEAFF; CDR3 DNA: TGTGCCAGTAACCCGACAGGGAACACTGAAGCTTTCTTT
V gene: TRBV6-1; J gene: TRBJ2-2; D gene: TRBD2; clone size: .; CDR3 protein: CASSEVFEAGRHTGELFF; CDR3 DNA: TGTGCCAGCAGTGAAGTCTTCGAAGCCGGGAGGCACACCGGGGAGCTGTTTTTT
V gene: TRBV27; J gene: TRBJ2-7; D gene: .; clone size: .; CDR3 protein: CASSLSAAGEQYF; CDR3 DNA: TGTGCCAGCAGTCTATCCGCGGCAGGCGAGCAGTACTTC
V gene: TRBV7-8; J gene: TRBJ2-3; D gene: TRBD2; clone size: .; CDR3 protein: CASSLALAGVVDTQYF; CDR3 DNA: TGTGCCAGCAGCTTAGCGCTAGCGGGAGTGGTAGATACGCAGTATTTT
V gene: TRBV4-1; J gene: TRBJ1-1; D gene: .; clone size: .; CDR3 protein: CASSQGTTNTEAFF; CDR3 DNA: TGCGCCAGCAGCCAAGGGACAACGAACACTGAAGCTTTCTTT
V gene: TRBV19; J gene: TRBJ1-5; D gene: .; clone size: few; CDR3 protein: CASSIIREEDQPQHF; CDR3 DNA: TGTGCCAGTAGTATAATCAGGGAAGAAGATCAGCCCCAGCATTTT
V gene: TRBV11-1; J gene: TRBJ1-1; D gene: TRBD1; clone size: .; CDR3 protein: CASSLVGTANTEAFF; CDR3 DNA: TGTGCCAGCAGCTTAGTCGGGACAGCGAACACTGAAGCTTTCTTT
V gene: TRBV25-1; J gene: TRBJ2-1; D gene: TRBD2; clone size: once; CDR3 protein: CASSPSGGSYNEQFF; CDR3 DNA: TGTGCCAGCAGTCCAAGCGGGGGCTCCTACAATGAGCAGTTCTTC
V gene: TRBV27; J gene: TRBJ2-3; D gene: .; clone size: .; CDR3 protein: CASSLGPGAPRTTQYF; CDR3 DNA: TGTGCCAGCAGTTTAGGCCCCGGGGCCCCCCGCACTACGCAGTATTTT
V gene: TRBV2; J gene: TRBJ2-6; D gene: .; clone size: .; CDR3 protein: CASSDKRPIQSRANVLTF; CDR3 DNA: TGTGCCAGCAGTGATAAGCGACCGATACAAAGTCGGGCCAACGTCCTGACTTTC
V gene: TRBV6-1; J gene: TRBJ1-2; D gene: TRBD1; clone size: once; CDR3 protein: CASSEDRTGTPYGYTF; CDR3 DNA: TGTGCCAGCAGTGAAGACAGGACAGGAACCCCATATGGCTACACCTTC
V gene: TRBV27; J gene: TRBJ1-2; D gene: .; clone size: few; CDR3 protein: CASSSHSGAGEGYTF; CDR3 DNA: TGTGCCAGCAGTTCTCACTCCGGGGCAGGGGAAGGCTACACCTTC
V gene: TRBV27; J gene: TRBJ2-2; D gene: .; clone size: .; CDR3 protein: CASSLYLGSTGELFF; CDR3 DNA: TGTGCCAGCAGTTTATACTTGGGATCCACCGGGGAGCTGTTTTTT